The 14 T cell receptor beta chains listed next were all sequenced from one sample in a study of T-cell reconstitution after alpha-beta-depleted transplantation in children. A TCRbeta library incorporating unique molecular identifiers was prepared. TCRdb recomputed calls from the PCR reads with MiXCR, one row per CDR3 protein. The sample contains 670,000 or so distinct CDR3 sequences, 10% to 15% of which appear only once. The specimen was PBMCs, collected before TCRalphabeta/CD19-depleted stem cell transplant. The receptor set was obtained from a girl aged 2 to 10 with congenital amegakaryocytic thrombocytopenia, due to receive a stem cell transplant.

There are a few counts of this clonotype. V and J are TRBV24-1 and TRBJ2-1, with 10 nucleotides matching TRBD2. Germline CDR1 is KGHDR and CDR2 is SFDVKD. The CDR3 extends over 17 amino acids. With 1 base clipped from V and 8 bases from J, the junction kept 10 bases outside the gene matches. CDR3 in amino acids: CATSDFLEREGHYEQFF. For the CDR3, the DNA is TGTGCCACCAGTGATTTCTTGGAGCGGGAGGGCCACTATGAGCAGTTCTTC.

This clonotype has ten or more counts. The CDR3 bases are TGCAGTGCTAGAGAGGCAGGCTTCAATCAGCCCCAGCATTTT. Its translation is CSAREAGFNQPQHF. The chain employs TRBV20-1 and TRBJ1-5, with unresolved D. The CDR3 extends over 14 amino acids. The germline V and J ends were trimmed by 0 bases and 3 bases, with 9 bases remaining between them. CDR1 is DFQATT, CDR2 SNEGSKA, per germline (reference sequence).

This clonotype was found many times. This chain connects TRBV11-2 to TRBJ2-3; TRBD2 might be the D (6 bases). The CDR3 consists of 13 residues. Germline V gene data show CDR1 as SGHAT and CDR2 as FQNNGV. V gave up 5 bases and J gave up 7 bases, with 13 bases separating them. Written as DNA, the CDR3 is TGTGCCAGCAGCCCACTGACTAGGAATACGCAGTATTTT. Protein sequence: CASSPLTRNTQYF.

This clonotype was seen many times. The chain links TRBV20-1 to TRBJ1-1; D perhaps matches TRBD1 (6 bases). CDR3 length: 16 residues. V dropped 3 bases and J dropped 4 bases, with 21 bases sitting between them. CDR1 is DFQATT, CDR2 SNEGSKA, per germline (reference sequence). The CDR3 nucleotides are TGCAGTGCTAGTGGCGGGGCTTCCCAAGGGGGCACTGAAGCTTTCTTT. Its translation is CSASGGASQGGTEAFF.

The table lists this clonotype with a few counts. The chain combines TRBV5-1 with TRBJ2-6; D gene uncertain. Trimming took off 0 bases at V and 1 base at J, with 8 bases between the two ends. In germline, CDR1 is SGHRS, CDR2 YFSETQ. The CDR3 consists of 16 residues. Here the CDR3 reads CASSLAVQSGANVLTF. Here the CDR3 DNA reads TGCGCCAGCAGCTTGGCGGTTCAGTCTGGGGCCAACGTCCTGACTTTC.

The rearrangement joins TRBV30 to TRBJ1-5; weak D call: TRBD1 (5 bases). Per the germline V gene, CDR1 is GTSNPN and CDR2 is SVGIG (reference sequence). The CDR3 consists of 13 residues. The V end was cut by 2 bases, the J end by 6 bases, with 11 bases between. DNA of the CDR3: TGTGCCTGGAGTACAGGTTACCTTCAGCCCCAGCATTTT. Translation gives CAWSTGYLQPQHF.

This clonotype was counted ten times or more. The V and J genes are TRBV20-1 and TRBJ2-1, with 7 nucleotides matching TRBD1. This CDR3 is built from 15 residues. The V gene end was trimmed by 6 bases and the J gene end by 4 bases; junction bases not matched to a gene: 12. Germline V CDR1 and CDR2: DFQATT, SNEGSKA (reference sequence). The CDR3 sequence is CSALKPPDRYNEQFF. DNA for the CDR3: TGCAGTGCCCTTAAACCCCCGGACAGGTACAATGAGCAGTTCTTC.

The V call is TRBV18, the J call TRBJ2-1; no firm D call. Germline V gives CDR1 KGHSH, CDR2 LQKENI. V was pared by 3 bases and J by 2 bases, with 11 bases between. CDR3 length: 15 residues. The CDR3 DNA reads TGTGCCAGCTCACCGGGTCTCAGGACCTACAATGAGCAGTTCTTC. Translated, it gives CASSPGLRTYNEQFF.

This clonotype turned up a few times. This chain uses TRBV28 with TRBJ2-5; 9 bases align to TRBD2. This CDR3 has 15 amino acids. After removal of 8 bases from V and 0 bases from J, the junction contained 7 bases not matched to a gene. The V gene's germline CDR1 is MDHEN and CDR2 SYDVKM. In DNA form, the CDR3 reads TGTGCCAGCCGACCTAGCGGGAAGTACCAAGAGACCCAGTACTTC. Its translation is CASRPSGKYQETQYF.

This clonotype was recorded at least ten times. The rearrangement joins TRBV7-8 to TRBJ2-7; TRBD2 matches at 10 bases. J was trimmed by 3 bases and V by 5 bases; bases with no gene match: 13. The CDR3 consists of 17 residues. The germline V gene encodes CDR1 SGHVS and CDR2 FQNEAQ. CDR3 in DNA: TGTGCCAGCAGCCTCGGGTGGACTAGCGGTAGATTCTACGAGCAGTACTTC. This gives the protein CASSLGWTSGRFYEQYF.

This clonotype has more than one count but fewer than ten. V and J are TRBV5-1 and TRBJ2-2, with D possibly called TRBD1 or TRBD2 (5 bases each). V lost 1 base, J lost 6 bases, and 7 bases lay in between. The CDR3 covers 13 residues. Germline CDR1 and CDR2: SGHRS and YFSETQ. The CDR3 reads CASSLMGAGELFF. The DNA of the CDR3 is TGCGCCAGCAGCTTGATGGGGGCCGGGGAGCTGTTTTTT.

This clonotype was seen only a few times. One base away lies a much larger clone, so this may be a sequencing read error. The chain combines TRBV5-1 with TRBJ2-7; 7 positions agree with TRBD1. Trimming cost V 0 bases and J 2 bases; bases outside gene matches: 5. Per the germline V gene, CDR1 is SGHRS and CDR2 is YFSETQ. This CDR3 has 15 amino acids. The CDR3 reads CASSLEPGQTYEQYF. The CDR3 DNA is TGCGCCAGCAGCTTGGAACCGGGACAGACCTACGAGCAGTACTTC.

This clonotype was observed many times. The chain recombines TRBV6-5 with TRBJ1-3; unclear D gene. V lost 0 bases to trimming and J lost 7 bases, with 10 bases between them. The CDR3 runs 14 residues. Germline values: CDR1 MNHEY, CDR2 SVGAGI. CDR3 sequence: CASSYSKKSNTIYF. The CDR3 bases are TGTGCCAGCAGTTACTCGAAGAAGAGCAACACCATATATTTT.

This clonotype showed up just a few times. The chain uses TRBV20-1 and TRBJ2-7; D possibly corresponds to TRBD2 (7 bases). V lost 3 bases and J lost 4, with 13 bases in between. This CDR3 has 13 residues. In germline, CDR1 is DFQATT, CDR2 SNEGSKA (reference sequence). The CDR3 nucleotides are TGCAGTGCTAGGGGGGGGCGTTGGTACGAGCAGTACTTC. As protein: CSARGGRWYEQYF.